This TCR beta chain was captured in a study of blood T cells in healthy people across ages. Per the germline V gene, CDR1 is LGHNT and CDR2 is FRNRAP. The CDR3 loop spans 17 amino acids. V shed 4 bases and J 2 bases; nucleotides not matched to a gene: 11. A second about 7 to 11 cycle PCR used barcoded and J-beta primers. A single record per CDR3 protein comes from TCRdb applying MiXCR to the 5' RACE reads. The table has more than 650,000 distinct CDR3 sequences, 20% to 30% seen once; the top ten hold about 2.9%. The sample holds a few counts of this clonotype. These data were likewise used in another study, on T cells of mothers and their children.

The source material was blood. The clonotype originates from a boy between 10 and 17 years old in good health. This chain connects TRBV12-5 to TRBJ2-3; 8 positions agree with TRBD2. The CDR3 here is CASGSPPGGGLTDTQYF. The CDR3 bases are TGTGCTAGTGGTTCCCCCCCGGGGGGGGGCCTCACAGATACGCAGTATTTT.